The clone carrying this TCR beta chain was seen a single time. What it binds is unknown. The record originates from a study of cytotoxic CD8 clonotypes in ibrutinib-treated CLL. Overall study: Per sample, productive templates averaged almost 260,000 and productive rearrangements averaged approximately 87,000. Notes on the study in general: Clonality (at baseline) was higher than in age-matched healthy donors and tracked circulating CD8+ T-cell counts.

The J segment lost 2 bases and the V segment lost 2 bases, leaving 5 bases of the junction unmatched. The CDR3 is 16 residues long. Germline CDR1 and CDR2: MNHEY and SVGAGI. Deep sequencing aimed at 1 in 200,000 to 1 in 1 million T cells' resolution. TCRdb's table, derived via immunoSEQ multiplex PCR, lists solely in-frame clones and lacks some. The table lists roughly 54,000 clones, 57% of them singletons. This clonotype was sampled from a human donor with chronic lymphocytic leukemia. Here the sequenced sample was PBMCs, taken after 24 months of ibrutinib treatment. The genes are TRBV6-5 and TRBJ1-4, with TRBD1 matching over 7 bases. The CDR3 DNA follows: TGTGCCAGCAGTTACGGATTGGGACAGACTAATGAAAAACTGTTTTTT. It translates to CASSYGLGQTNEKLFF.